The sequence of this T cell receptor (beta chain) was determined in a study of blood T cell repertoires in COVID-19 (dated by TCRdb to the early 2020s). For context, the study as a whole: Collaborator samples came from the United States, Italy and Spain and covered acute and convalescent phases of COVID-19. The repertoires were made available in a free public database intended to serve as a resource for research on the immune response to SARS-CoV-2. Nearly every sample came with metadata listing a de-identified subject ID, COVID-19 status, age in years and sex. The samples were drawn from two sources: the first 160 participants of the ongoing ImmuneRACE study, and 1,000 to 1,500 subjects contributed by 6 global collaborators. The prospective study material was composed of cDNA or gDNA derived from T cells, B-cell-depleted T cells, or PBMCs. Where available, HLA class I and class II types were obtained from metadata supplied by the sample provider rather than from assay-based typing. Deeply sampled blood TCRbeta repertoires from subjects exposed to, actively infected with, or recovered from COVID-19 were included in the dataset.

Broad study findings and their caveats: The amount of clinical and demographic metadata varied by source and participant and was provided uncurated.

This clone came up a few times. The clone's antigen remains unknown. Within one base of it there is no much larger clone, and no base qualities were kept. TCRbeta CDR3 regions were amplified from genomic DNA using the immunoSEQ Assay, a bias-controlled multiplex PCR. On the authors' methods: Within the assay, amplification of reference gene primers was used to estimate how many nucleated cells each sample contained. To quantify the absolute abundance of each unique TCRbeta CDR3 rearrangement, sequence reads were collapsed and filtered. For each sample, productive Simpson clonality was calculated by taking the square root of Simpson's diversity index across productive rearrangements. TCRdb took this table from immuneACCESS and kept in-frame rearrangements with V and J called. Such tables lack part of the clones; where checked against another copy, unresolved V genes explain under half of the gap, and the rest is unexplained. That table furnishes V, J and clone size, whereas the DNA furnished D and trimming. The sample has around 140,000 clones on record, about 80% of them singletons. Around 4% of the sample comes from the top ten.

Each collaborating institution followed its own protocols to collect whole blood in K2EDTA tubes. For TCRbeta analysis, collaborators shipped samples in one of three forms: frozen whole blood, isolated PBMCs, or DNA extracted from either of those sample types. CDR1 and CDR2 are read off the germline V gene as MGHDK and SYGVNS. The CDR3 spans 10 residues, from the cysteine through the phenylalanine. Kept here is only the CDR3 DNA, which spans 30 bases and is read in frame from base 1. V lost 7 bases and J lost 8 bases; the stretch between them is 8 bases long. The chain is made from TRBV25-1 and TRBJ1-2, and TRBD1 may be the D gene, going by 5 matching bases. This clonotype was sampled from a woman aged 60 to 75 with acute or convalescent COVID-19. What was sequenced was peripheral blood. This receptor has the CDR3 CASKGAGYTF. The nucleotide sequence is TGTGCCAGCAAAGGGGCCGGCTACACCTTC.